The sequence of this TCR beta chain was determined in a study of blood T cell repertoires in COVID-19. Whole-study context: The United States, Italy and Spain were the sources of the acute and convalescent COVID-19 samples.

In the authors' workflow: Amplification of reference gene primers provided the estimated nucleated cell counts. Here immunoSEQ multiplex PCR was the method, and the copy in TCRdb shows in-frame clones only, minus some. V and J calls and clone size are copied from that table; D and trimming were computed from the DNA. The table includes fewer than 200,000 clones, over 80% detected once. Grouping used clinical history reported by participants in a survey and questionnaire. Cohort 3 recovery required two negative PCRs, clearance, or symptom resolution. The CDR3 spans 16 residues. V lost 1 base to trimming and J lost 3 bases, with 13 bases between them. Looked up from germline, CDR1 is MNHNS and CDR2 is SASEGT.

The chain joins TRBV6-1 to TRBJ1-5; D remains ambiguous. The receptor was isolated from a woman aged 45-65 years who had recovered from COVID-19. Sequences were obtained from PBMCs or T cells enriched from blood (not recorded which). The CDR3 loop reads CASSEVALAHNQPQHF. The DNA of the CDR3 is TGTGCCAGCAGTGAAGTGGCCCTGGCCCACAATCAGCCCCAGCATTTT.